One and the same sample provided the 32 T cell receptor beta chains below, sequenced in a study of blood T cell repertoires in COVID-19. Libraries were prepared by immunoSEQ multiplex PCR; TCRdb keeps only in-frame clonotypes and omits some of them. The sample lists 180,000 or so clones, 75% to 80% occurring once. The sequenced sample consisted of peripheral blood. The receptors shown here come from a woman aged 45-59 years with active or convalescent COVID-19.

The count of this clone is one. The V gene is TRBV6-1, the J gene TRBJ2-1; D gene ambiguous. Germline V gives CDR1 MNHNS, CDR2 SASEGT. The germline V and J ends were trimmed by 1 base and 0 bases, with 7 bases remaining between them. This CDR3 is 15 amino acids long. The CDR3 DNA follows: TGTGCCAGCAGTGAAGGTGCCTACTCCTACAATGAGCAGTTCTTC. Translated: CASSEGAYSYNEQFF.

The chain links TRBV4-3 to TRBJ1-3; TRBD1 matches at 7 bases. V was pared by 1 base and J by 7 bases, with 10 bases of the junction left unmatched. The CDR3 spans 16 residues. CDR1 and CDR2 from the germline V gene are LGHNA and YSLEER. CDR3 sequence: CASSQGRTGTLNTIYF. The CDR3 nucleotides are TGCGCCAGCAGCCAAGGAAGGACAGGAACGCTTAACACCATATATTTT.

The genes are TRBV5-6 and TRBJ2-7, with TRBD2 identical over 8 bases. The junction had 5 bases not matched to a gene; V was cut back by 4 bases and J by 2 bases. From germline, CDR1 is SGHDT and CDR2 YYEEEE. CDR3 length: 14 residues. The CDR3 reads CASSRSGATYEQYF. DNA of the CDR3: TGTGCCAGCAGCCGTAGCGGGGCGACCTACGAGCAGTACTTC.

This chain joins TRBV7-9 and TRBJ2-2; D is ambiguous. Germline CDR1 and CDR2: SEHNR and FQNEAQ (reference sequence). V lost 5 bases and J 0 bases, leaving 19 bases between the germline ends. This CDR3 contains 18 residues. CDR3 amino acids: CASSPPRVAVPNTGELFF. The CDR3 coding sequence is TGTGCCAGCAGCCCACCTCGTGTGGCCGTTCCGAACACCGGGGAGCTGTTTTTT.

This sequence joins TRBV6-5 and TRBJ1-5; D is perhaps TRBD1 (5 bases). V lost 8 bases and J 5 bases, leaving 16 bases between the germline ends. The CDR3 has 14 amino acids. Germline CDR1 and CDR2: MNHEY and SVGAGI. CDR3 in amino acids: CASWGVGGDQPQHF. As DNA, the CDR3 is TGTGCCAGCTGGGGGGTTGGGGGGGATCAGCCCCAGCATTTT.

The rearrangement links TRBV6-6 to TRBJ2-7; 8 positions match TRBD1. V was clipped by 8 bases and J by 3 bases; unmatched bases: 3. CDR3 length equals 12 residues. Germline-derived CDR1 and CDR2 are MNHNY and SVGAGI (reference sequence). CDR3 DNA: TGTGCCAGCGACACAGGGGGCTACGAGCAGTACTTC. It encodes CASDTGGYEQYF.

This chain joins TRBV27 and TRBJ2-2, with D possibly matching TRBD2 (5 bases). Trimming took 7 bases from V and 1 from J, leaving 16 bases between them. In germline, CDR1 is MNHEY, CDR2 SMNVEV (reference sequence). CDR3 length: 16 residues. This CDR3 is CASNPRAGRNTGELFF. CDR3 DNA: TGTGCCAGCAACCCCCGTGCGGGCCGGAACACCGGGGAGCTGTTTTTT.

CDR3 sequence reads: CATSEQASANEQFF. The CDR3 DNA sequence: TGTGCCACCAGTGAGCAGGCTTCAGCAAATGAGCAGTTCTTC. The V gene is TRBV24-1, the J gene TRBJ2-1, with no clear D. There are 14 residues in the CDR3. Germline lookup yields CDR1 KGHDR and CDR2 SFDVKD. V shed 4 bases and J shed 7 bases, with 13 bases lying between them.

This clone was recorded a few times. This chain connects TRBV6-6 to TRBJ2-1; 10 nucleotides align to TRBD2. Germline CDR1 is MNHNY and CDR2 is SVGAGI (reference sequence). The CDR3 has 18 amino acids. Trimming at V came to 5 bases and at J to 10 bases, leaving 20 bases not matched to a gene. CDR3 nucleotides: TGTGCCAGCAGTCCCGGGACAGTAACCCTAGCGGGAGTTATGGAGCAGTTCTTC. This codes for CASSPGTVTLAGVMEQFF.

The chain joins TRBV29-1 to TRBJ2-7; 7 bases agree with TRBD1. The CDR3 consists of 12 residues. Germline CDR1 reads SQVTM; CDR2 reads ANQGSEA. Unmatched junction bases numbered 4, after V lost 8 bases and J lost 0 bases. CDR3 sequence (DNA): TGCAGCACGGGACAGACCTCCTACGAGCAGTACTTC. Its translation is CSTGQTSYEQYF.

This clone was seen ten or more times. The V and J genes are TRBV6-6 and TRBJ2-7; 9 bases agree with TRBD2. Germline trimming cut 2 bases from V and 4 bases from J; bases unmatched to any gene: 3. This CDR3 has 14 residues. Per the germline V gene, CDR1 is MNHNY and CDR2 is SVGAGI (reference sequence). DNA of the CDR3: TGTGCCAGCAGTTACGGCGGGGGGGTTTACGAGCAGTACTTC. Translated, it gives CASSYGGGVYEQYF.

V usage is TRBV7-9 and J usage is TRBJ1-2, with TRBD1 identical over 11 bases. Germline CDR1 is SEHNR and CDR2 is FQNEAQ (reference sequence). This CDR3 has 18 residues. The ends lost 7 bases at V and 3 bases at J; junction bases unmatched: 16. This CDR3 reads CASTLFRTGGYLYYGYTF. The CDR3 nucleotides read TGTGCCAGCACCCTTTTTAGGACAGGGGGCTACCTTTACTATGGCTACACCTTC.

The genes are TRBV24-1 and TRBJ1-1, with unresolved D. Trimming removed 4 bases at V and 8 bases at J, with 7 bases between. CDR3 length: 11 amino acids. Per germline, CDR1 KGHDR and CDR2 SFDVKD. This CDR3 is CATSEAGEAFF. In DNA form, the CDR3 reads TGTGCCACCAGTGAGGCGGGGGAAGCTTTCTTT.

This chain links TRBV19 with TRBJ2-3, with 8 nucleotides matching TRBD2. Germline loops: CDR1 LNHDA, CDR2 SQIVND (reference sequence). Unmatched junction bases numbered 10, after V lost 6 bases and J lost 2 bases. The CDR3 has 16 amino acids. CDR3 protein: CASSFGGGRVTDTQYF. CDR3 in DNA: TGTGCCAGTAGCTTCGGCGGGGGGCGGGTCACAGATACGCAGTATTTT.

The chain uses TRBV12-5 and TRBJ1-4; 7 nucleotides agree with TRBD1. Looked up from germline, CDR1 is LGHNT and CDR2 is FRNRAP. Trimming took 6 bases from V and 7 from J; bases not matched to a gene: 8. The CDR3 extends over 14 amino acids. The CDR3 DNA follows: TGTGCTAGTGGCCCCAACAGGGGTTCTGAAAAACTGTTTTTT. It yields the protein CASGPNRGSEKLFF.

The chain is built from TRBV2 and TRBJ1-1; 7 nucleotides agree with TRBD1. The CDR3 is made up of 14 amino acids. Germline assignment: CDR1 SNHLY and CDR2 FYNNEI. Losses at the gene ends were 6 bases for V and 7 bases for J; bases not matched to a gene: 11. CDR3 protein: CASRDTTRDSEAFF. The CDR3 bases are TGTGCCAGCAGGGATACTACGCGGGACAGTGAAGCTTTCTTT.

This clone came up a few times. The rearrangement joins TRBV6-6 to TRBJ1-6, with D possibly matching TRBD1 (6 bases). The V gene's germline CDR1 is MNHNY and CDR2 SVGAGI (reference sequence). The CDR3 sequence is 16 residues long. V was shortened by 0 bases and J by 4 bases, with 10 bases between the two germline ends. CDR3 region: CASSYSQQGYNSPLHF. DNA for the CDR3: TGTGCCAGCAGTTACTCACAACAGGGTTATAATTCACCCCTCCACTTT.

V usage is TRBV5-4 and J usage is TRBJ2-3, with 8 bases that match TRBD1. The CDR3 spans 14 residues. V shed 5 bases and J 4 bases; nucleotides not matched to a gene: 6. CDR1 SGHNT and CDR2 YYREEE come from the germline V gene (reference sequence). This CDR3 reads CASRPGQEADTQYF. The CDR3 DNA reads TGTGCCAGCAGGCCGGGACAGGAGGCAGATACGCAGTATTTT.

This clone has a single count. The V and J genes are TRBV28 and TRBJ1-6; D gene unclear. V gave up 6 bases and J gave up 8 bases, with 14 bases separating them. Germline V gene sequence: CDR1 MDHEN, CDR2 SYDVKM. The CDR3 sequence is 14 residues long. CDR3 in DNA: TGTGCCAGCAGACCCCACAGTGATTATTCACCCCTCCACTTT. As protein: CASRPHSDYSPLHF.

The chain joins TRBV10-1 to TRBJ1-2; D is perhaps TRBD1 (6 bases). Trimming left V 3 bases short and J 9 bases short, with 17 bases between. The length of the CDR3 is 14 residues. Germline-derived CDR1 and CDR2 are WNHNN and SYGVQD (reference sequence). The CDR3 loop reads CASSEHREGFSYTF. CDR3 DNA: TGCGCCAGCAGTGAACACAGGGAAGGATTCAGCTACACCTTC.

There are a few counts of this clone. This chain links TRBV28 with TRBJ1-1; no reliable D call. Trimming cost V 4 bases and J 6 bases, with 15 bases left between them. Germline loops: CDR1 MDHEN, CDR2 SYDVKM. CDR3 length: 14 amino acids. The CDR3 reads CASSSRSGLAEAFF. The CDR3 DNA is TGTGCCAGCAGTTCCCGGAGCGGCTTAGCTGAAGCTTTCTTT. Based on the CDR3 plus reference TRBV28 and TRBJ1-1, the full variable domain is DVKVTQSSRYLVKRTGEKVFLECVQDMDHENMFWYRQDPGLGLRLIYFSYDVKMKEKGDIPEGYSVSREKKERFSLILESASTNQTSMYLCASSSRSGLAEAFFGQGTRLTVV.

CDR3 residues: CASSWGTETQYF. CDR3 DNA: TGTGCCAGCAGCTGGGGCACAGAGACCCAGTACTTC. V is TRBV5-4 and J is TRBJ2-5, with D perhaps matching TRBD1 (5 bases). The length of the CDR3 is 12 residues. Trimming shortened V by 3 bases and J by 4 bases, and 7 bases separated the two germline ends. Germline lookup yields CDR1 SGHNT and CDR2 YYREEE (reference sequence). The full variable domain, rest sourced from reference TRBV5-4 and TRBJ2-5, is ETGVTQSPTHLIKTRGQQVTLRCSSQSGHNTVSWYQQALGQGPQFIFQYYREEENGRGNFPPRFSGLQFPNYSSELNVNALELDDSALYLCASSWGTETQYFGPGTRLLVL.

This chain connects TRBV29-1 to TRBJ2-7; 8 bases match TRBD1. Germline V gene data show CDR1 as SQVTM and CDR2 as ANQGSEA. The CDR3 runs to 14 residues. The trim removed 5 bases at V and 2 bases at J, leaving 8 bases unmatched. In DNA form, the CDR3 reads TGCAGCGTTAATCCGGGACAGGCTCCCTACGAGCAGTACTTC. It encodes CSVNPGQAPYEQYF.

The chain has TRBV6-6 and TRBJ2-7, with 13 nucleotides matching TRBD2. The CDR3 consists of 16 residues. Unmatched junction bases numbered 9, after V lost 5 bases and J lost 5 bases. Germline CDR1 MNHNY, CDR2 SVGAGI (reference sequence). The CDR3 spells CASSNPGTSGKNEQYF. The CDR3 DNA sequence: TGTGCCAGCAGTAACCCCGGGACTAGCGGGAAAAACGAGCAGTACTTC.

The CDR3 spells CASSQGTGIFGEKLFF. CDR3 in DNA: TGTGCCAGCAGCCAAGGAACAGGGATTTTCGGAGAAAAACTGTTTTTT. The chain joins TRBV14 to TRBJ1-4; TRBD1 might be the D (6 bases). Trimming pared 1 base from V and 8 bases from J, leaving 17 bases between. Germline CDR1 reads SGHDN; CDR2 reads FVKESK. This CDR3 region has 16 residues.

In nucleotides, the CDR3 is TGCGCCAGCAGCCAGCAAAGTCCCGGGACAGGGAACACCGGGGAGCTGTTTTTT. Translated: CASSQQSPGTGNTGELFF. The gene calls are TRBV4-3 and TRBJ2-2, with 8 bases identical to TRBD1. Germline V gene data show CDR1 as LGHNA and CDR2 as YSLEER. This CDR3 has 18 residues. Trimming removed 3 bases from V and 1 base from J; junction bases left unmatched: 10.

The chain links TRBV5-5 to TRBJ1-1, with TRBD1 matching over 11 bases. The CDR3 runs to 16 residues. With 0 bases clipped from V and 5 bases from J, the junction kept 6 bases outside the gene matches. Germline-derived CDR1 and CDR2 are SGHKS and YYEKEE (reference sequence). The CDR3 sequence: CASSLAGTGGWTEAFF. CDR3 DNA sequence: TGTGCCAGCAGCTTGGCCGGGACAGGGGGATGGACTGAAGCTTTCTTT.

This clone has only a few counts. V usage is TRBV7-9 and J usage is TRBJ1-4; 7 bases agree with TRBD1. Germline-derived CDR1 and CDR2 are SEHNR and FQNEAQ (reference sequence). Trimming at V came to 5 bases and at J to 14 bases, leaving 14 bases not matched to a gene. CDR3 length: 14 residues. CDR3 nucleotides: TGTGCCAGCAGCCCCGGGACAGCCGGACAAAGGCTGTTTTTT. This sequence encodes CASSPGTAGQRLFF.

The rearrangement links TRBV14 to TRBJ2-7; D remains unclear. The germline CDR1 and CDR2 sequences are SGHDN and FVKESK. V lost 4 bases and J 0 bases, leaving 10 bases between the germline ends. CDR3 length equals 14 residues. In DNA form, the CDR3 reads TGTGCCAGCAGCCCCAAGCGAAGCTCCTACGAGCAGTACTTC. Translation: CASSPKRSSYEQYF. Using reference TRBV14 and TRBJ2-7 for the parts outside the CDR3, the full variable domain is EAGVTQFPSHSVIEKGQTVTLRCDPISGHDNLYWYRRVMGKEIKFLLHFVKESKQDESGMPNNRFLAERTGGTYSTLKVQPAELEDSGVYFCASSPKRSSYEQYFGPGTRLTVT.

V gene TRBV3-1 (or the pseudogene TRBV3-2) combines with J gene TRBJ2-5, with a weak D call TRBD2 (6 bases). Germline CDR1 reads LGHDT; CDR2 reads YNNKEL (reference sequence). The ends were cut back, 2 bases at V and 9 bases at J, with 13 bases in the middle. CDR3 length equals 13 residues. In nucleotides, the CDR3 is TGTGCCAGCAGCCAACTTAATGGAGGGCCCCAGTACTTC. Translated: CASSQLNGGPQYF.

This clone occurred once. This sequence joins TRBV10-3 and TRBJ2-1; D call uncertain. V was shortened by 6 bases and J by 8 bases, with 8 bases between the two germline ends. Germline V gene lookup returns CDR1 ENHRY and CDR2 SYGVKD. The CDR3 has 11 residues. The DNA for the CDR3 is TGTGCCATCAGCTCAGGCTATGAGCAGTTCTTC. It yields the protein CAISSGYEQFF.

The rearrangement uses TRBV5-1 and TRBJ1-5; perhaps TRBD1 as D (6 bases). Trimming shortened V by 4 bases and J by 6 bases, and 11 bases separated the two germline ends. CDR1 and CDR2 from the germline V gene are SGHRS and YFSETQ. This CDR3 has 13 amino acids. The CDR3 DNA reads TGCGCCAGCAGCGAACAGGGACCTCAGCCCCAGCATTTT. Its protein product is CASSEQGPQPQHF.